The text below deals with one T cell receptor (beta chain). This clonotype was seen repeatedly, ten times or more. Its antigen remains undetermined. Base qualities are not provided; no much larger clone lies one nucleotide away. This sample stems from a study of read filtering for tumor transcriptome and immune sequencing (TCRdb year 2020). The study in broad terms: The cohort consisted of about 18 male and around 14 female patients, with a mean age of around 66 years and an age range of roughly 47 to 85. By revised international staging, roughly 8 patients were R-ISS I, 16 were R-ISS II and over 5 were R-ISS III. After DNase treatment, whole-transcriptome libraries were prepared with the TruSeq RNA Access Library Prep Kit. Per sample, about 4.05 to 11 million TCR-region mapped reads were obtained with IR-seq, compared with only about 80 to 1,400 with RNA-seq. Using the same bone marrow samples, the study ran both targeted immune repertoire sequencing and bulk whole-transcriptome sequencing and then compared the TCR repertoires from each method. As a main aim, a read-filtering strategy for immune repertoire data was addressed, with the specific question being whether clonotypes supported by a single read should be removed. The paper's findings and limits, for the study overall: Removing single-read clonotypes increased the correlation between IR-seq and RNA-seq shared clonotype proportions. Compared with RNA-seq, IR-seq captured clonotypes at much higher depth and more reliably, and a smaller IR-seq throughput was enough to identify most shared clonotypes. The sorted CD138-negative fraction was composed of a mixed bone marrow immune population rather than of purified T cells. In IR-seq, approximately 82% of clonotypes but approximately 3.7% of total reads were represented by single-read clonotypes, whereas in RNA-seq, roughly three quarters of clonotypes and about 46% of reads were represented by single-read clonotypes.

Each patient had bone marrow sampled at the time of active disease. Isolation of bone marrow mononuclear cells was performed by Ficoll-Hypaque density gradient centrifugation. Myeloma plasma cells were removed and CD138-negative cells were collected by negative selection after labeling with CD138 magnetic microbeads on a MACS separator. The purity of the isolated cells was checked by flow cytometry with CD138 antibodies on an Attune NxT. Total RNA was extracted using TRIzol reagent and was quantified on a NanoDrop spectrophotometer. Paired RNA-seq and IR-seq were performed on the CD138-negative bone marrow sample of each patient. The Immunoverse kit was used to build TCR libraries from roughly 440 ng RNA, with molecular barcoded adaptors covering alpha/delta and beta/gamma chains. TCR library preparation used the same RNA that was used for transcriptome sequencing. TCR libraries were sequenced on an Illumina HiSeq 4000 with 2 x 150 cycles. The authors' pipeline ran thus. With MiXCR, TCR reads were aligned to human V, D, J and C references and assembled into CDR3 clonotypes, with quality filtering and error correction included. The tcR package in R was used for analysis of clonotype counts and gene usage diversity. Raw mapping reads were checked after the RNA-seq reads had been mapped by STAR aligner version 2.5.3a onto the human GRCh37 genome. To test how sequencing depth affected the clonotypes detected, IR-seq fastq files were randomly downsampled with Seqtk 1.3. TCRdb reanalyzed the raw reads on its own, using fastp at Q25 for trimming and MiXCR for clone calling, and kept in-frame beta chains. Each entry is one CDR3 protein sequence, shown with its most common DNA and genes. It is TCRdb's table, rather than the study itself, that gives the V and J calls and clone size. The sample yields 48,000 or so distinct CDR3 sequences; roughly a fifth were counted once. Less than 20% of the sample comes from the top ten.

The CDR3 covers 15 residues, taking in both the cysteine and the phenylalanine. The DNA shown is the 45-base CDR3, in frame from base 1. Here V drops 5 bases and J drops 7 bases, and the junction holds 10 bases not matched to any gene. As encoded in the germline V gene, CDR1 is SGHRS while CDR2 is YFSETQ. Sample: a population of CD138-negative cells sorted from bone marrow. The cell subset or site tag for this specimen amounts to: bone marrow mononuclear cells depleted of CD138+ plasma/myeloma cells by negative magnetic selection. The receptor was derived from a donor at least 40 years old with multiple myeloma. Here the chain combines TRBV5-1 and TRBJ2-1; TRBD2 aligns with 9 central bases. The CDR3 reads CASSRSGGGYNEQFF. The nucleotide sequence reads as follows: TGCGCCAGCAGTCGTAGCGGGGGAGGGTATAATGAGCAGTTCTTC.